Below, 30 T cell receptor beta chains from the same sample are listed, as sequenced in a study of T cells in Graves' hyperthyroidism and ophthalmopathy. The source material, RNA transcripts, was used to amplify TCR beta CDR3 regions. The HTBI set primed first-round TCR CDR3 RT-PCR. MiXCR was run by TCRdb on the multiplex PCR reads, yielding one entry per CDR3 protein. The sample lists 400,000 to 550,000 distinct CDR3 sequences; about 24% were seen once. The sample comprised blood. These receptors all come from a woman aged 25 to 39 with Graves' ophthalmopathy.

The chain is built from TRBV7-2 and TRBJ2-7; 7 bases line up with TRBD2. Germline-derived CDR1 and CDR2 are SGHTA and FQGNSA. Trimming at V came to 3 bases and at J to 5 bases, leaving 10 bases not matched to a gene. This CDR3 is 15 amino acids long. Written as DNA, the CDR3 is TGTGCCAGCAGCTTTCGGCGGGAGCTGTTGAACGAGCAGTACTTC. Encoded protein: CASSFRRELLNEQYF.

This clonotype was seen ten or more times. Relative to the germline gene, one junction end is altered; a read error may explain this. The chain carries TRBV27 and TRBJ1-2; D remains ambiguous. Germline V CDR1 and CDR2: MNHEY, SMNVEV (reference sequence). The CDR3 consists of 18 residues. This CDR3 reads CASSLVGPQSVWPYGCTF. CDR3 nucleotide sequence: TGTGCCAGCAGTTTGGTCGGACCACAGAGTGTTTGGCCCTATGGCTGCACCTTC.

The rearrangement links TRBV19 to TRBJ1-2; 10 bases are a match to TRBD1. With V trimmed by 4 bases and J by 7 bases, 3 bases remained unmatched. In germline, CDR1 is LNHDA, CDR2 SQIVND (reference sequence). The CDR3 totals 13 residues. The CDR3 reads CASSTTGGPGYTF. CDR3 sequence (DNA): TGTGCCAGTAGTACGACAGGGGGCCCTGGCTACACCTTC.

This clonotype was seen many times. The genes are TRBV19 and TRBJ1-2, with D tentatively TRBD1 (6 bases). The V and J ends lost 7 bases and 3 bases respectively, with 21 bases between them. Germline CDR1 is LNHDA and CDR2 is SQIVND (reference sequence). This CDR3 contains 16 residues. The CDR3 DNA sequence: TGTGCCAGTAACCCTCCGGGACACCCAGATCACTATGGCTACACCTTC. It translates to CASNPPGHPDHYGYTF.

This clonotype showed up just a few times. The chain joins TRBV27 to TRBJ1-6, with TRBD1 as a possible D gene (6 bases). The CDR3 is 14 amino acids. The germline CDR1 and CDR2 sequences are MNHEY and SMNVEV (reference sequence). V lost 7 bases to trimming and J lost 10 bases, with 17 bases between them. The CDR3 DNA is TGTGCCAGCACCTCGGGGCAGGGGTTCTCACCCCTCCACTTT. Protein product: CASTSGQGFSPLHF.

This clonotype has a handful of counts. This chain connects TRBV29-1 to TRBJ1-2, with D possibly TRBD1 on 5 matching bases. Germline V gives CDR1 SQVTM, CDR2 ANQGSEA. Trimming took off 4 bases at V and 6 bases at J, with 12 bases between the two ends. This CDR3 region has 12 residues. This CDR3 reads CSVGETAHGYTF. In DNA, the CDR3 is TGCAGCGTTGGAGAGACAGCACATGGCTACACCTTC.

The CDR3: CAWSRDWLTLNYGYTF. The CDR3 DNA sequence: TGTGCCTGGAGCCGAGATTGGCTCACGCTAAACTATGGCTACACCTTC. The rearrangement links TRBV30 to TRBJ1-2; D gene unclear. The germline V gene encodes CDR1 GTSNPN and CDR2 SVGIG (reference sequence). Trimming removed 3 bases at V and 2 bases at J, with 19 bases between. The CDR3 covers 16 residues.

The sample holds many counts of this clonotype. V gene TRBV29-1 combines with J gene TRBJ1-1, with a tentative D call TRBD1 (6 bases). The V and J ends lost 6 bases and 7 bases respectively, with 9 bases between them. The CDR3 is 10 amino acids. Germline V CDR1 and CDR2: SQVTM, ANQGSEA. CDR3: CSVGQHEAFF. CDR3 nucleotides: TGCAGCGTAGGACAGCATGAAGCTTTCTTT.

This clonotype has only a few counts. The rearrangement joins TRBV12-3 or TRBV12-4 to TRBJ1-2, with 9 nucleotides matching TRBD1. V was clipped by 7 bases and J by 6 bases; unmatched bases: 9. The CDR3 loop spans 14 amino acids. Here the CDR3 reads CASTPPGQGNGYTF. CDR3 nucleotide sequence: TGTGCCAGCACCCCCCCCGGACAGGGGAATGGCTACACCTTC.

CDR3 sequence (DNA): TGTGCCAGCAGTTCGACAGGCTGGGTTGGGGGCTACACCTTC. It specifies CASSSTGWVGGYTF. The chain carries TRBV27 and TRBJ1-2; D is perhaps TRBD1 (6 bases). There are 14 residues in the CDR3. Per germline, CDR1 MNHEY and CDR2 SMNVEV (reference sequence). Trimming left V 4 bases short and J 8 bases short, with 17 bases between.

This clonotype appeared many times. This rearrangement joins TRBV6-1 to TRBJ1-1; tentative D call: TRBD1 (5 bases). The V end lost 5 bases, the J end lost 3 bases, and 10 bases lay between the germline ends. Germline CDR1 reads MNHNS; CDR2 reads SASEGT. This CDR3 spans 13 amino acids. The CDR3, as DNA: TGTGCCAGCAGTATTTACAGGTACACTGAAGCTTTCTTT. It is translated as CASSIYRYTEAFF.

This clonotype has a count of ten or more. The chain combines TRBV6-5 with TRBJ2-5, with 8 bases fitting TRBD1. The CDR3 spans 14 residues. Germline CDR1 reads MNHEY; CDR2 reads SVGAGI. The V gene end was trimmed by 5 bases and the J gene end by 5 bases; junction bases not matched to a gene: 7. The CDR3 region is CASSTPGQGETQYF. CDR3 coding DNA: TGTGCCAGCAGTACTCCAGGACAGGGCGAGACCCAGTACTTC.

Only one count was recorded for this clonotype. The CDR3 sequence: CASSMGVGYEQYF. The CDR3 nucleotides are TGTGCCAGTAGTATGGGAGTCGGCTACGAGCAGTACTTC. The V call is TRBV19, the J call TRBJ2-7; perhaps TRBD2 as D (5 bases). This CDR3 region has 13 residues. V lost 3 bases to trimming and J lost 3 bases, with 9 bases between them. Germline V lookup: CDR1 LNHDA, CDR2 SQIVND (reference sequence).

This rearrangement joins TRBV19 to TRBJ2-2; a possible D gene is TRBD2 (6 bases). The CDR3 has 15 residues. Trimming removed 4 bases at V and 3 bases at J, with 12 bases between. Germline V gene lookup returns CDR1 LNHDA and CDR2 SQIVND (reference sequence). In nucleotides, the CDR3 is TGTGCCAGTAGTAAGAAGGGGAGGTACACCGGGGAGCTGTTTTTT. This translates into CASSKKGRYTGELFF.

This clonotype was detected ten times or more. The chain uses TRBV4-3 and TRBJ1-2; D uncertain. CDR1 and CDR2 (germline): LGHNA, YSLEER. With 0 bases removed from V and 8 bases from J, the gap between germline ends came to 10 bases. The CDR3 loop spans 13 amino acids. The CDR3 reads CASSQERKAGYTF. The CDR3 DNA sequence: TGCGCCAGCAGCCAAGAGAGGAAGGCCGGCTACACCTTC.

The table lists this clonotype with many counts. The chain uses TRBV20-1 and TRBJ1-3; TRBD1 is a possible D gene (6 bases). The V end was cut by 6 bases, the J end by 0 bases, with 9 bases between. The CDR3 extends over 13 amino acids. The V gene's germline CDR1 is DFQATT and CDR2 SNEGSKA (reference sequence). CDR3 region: CSAQGFSGNTIYF. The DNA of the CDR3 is TGCAGTGCGCAGGGGTTCTCTGGAAACACCATATATTTT.

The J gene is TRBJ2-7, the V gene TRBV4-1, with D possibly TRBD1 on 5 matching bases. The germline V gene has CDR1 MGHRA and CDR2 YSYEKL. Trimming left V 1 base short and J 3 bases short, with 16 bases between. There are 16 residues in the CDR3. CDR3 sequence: CASSQVAAGLDYEQYF. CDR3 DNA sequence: TGCGCCAGCAGCCAAGTCGCGGCAGGGCTGGACTACGAGCAGTACTTC.

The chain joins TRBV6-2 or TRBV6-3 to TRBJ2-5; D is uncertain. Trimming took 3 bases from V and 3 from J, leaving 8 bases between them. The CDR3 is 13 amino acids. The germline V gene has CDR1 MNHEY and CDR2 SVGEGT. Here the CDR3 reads CASSYAGEETQYF. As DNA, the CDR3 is TGTGCCAGCAGTTATGCCGGAGAAGAGACCCAGTACTTC.

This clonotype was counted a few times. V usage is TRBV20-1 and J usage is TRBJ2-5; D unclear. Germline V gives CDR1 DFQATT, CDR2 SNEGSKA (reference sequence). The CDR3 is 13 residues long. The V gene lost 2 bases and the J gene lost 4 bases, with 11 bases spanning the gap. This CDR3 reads CSARITTAETQYF. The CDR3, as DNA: TGCAGTGCTAGAATTACTACCGCAGAGACCCAGTACTTC.

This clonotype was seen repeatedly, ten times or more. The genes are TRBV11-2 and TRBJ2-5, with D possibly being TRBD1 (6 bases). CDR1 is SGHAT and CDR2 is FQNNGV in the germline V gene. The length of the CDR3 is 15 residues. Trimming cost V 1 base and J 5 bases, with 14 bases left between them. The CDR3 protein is CASSLVLGAVETQYF. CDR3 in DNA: TGTGCCAGCAGCTTAGTGTTGGGGGCCGTGGAGACCCAGTACTTC.

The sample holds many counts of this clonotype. The CDR3 sequence is CAWNSDRTNSNQPQHF. CDR3 in DNA: TGTGCCTGGAATTCGGACAGGACAAATAGCAATCAGCCCCAGCATTTT. The V call is TRBV30, the J call TRBJ1-5, with TRBD1 matching over 7 bases. CDR3 length: 16 amino acids. Unmatched junction bases numbered 9, after V lost 4 bases and J lost 0 bases. Germline V gene sequence: CDR1 GTSNPN, CDR2 SVGIG (reference sequence).

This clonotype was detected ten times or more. The chain's CDR3 is CASSYSNGNSNTEAFF. The DNA of the CDR3 is TGTGCCAGCAGTTACTCGAACGGGAACTCGAACACTGAAGCTTTCTTT. The gene calls are TRBV6-5 and TRBJ1-1; D is undetermined. Germline assignment: CDR1 MNHEY and CDR2 SVGAGI. Trimming took 0 bases from V and 1 from J, leaving 12 bases between them. The CDR3 extends over 16 amino acids.

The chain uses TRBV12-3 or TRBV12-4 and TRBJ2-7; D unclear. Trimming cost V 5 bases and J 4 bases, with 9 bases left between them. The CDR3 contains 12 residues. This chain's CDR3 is CASSAGRYEQYF. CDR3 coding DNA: TGTGCCAGCAGTGCTGGCAGGTACGAGCAGTACTTC.

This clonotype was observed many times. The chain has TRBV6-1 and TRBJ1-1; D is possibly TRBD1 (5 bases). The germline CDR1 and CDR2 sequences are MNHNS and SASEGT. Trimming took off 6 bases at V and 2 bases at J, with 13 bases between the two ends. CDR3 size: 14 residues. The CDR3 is CASRRGTLNTEAFF. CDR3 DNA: TGTGCCAGCAGGAGGGGCACCCTAAACACTGAAGCTTTCTTT.

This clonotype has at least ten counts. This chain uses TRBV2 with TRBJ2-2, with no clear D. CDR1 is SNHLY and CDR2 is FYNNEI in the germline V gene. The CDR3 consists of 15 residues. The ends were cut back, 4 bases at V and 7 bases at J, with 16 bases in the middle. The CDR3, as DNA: TGTGCCAGCAGTGCCGACTGGGCGGACGTCGGGGAGCTGTTTTTT. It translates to CASSADWADVGELFF.

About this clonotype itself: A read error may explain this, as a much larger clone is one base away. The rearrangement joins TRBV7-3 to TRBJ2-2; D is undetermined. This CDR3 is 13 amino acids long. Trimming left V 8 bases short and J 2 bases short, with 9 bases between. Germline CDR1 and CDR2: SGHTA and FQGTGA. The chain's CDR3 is CASGQFNTGELFF. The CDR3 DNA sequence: TGTGCCAGCGGGCAGTTTAACACCGGGGAGCTGTTTTTT. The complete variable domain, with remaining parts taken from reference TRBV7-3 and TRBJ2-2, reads GAGVSQTPSNKVTEKGKYVELRCDPISGHTALYWYRQSLGQGPEFLIYFQGTGAADDSGLPNDRFFAVRPEGSVSTLKIQRTERGDSAVYLCASGQFNTGELFFGEGSRLTVL.

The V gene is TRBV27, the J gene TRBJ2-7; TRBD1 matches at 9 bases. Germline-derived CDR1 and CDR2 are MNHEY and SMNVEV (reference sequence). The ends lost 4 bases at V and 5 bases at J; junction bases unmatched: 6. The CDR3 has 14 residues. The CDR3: CASSSWDRENEQYF. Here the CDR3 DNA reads TGTGCCAGCAGTTCCTGGGACAGGGAAAACGAGCAGTACTTC.

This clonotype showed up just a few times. CDR3 coding DNA: TGTGCCAGCAGTTACTCGAGTATGGCAGGGGGCAGTGGCTACACCTTC. The encoded protein is CASSYSSMAGGSGYTF. V is TRBV6-5 and J is TRBJ1-2; 8 positions agree with TRBD1. The CDR3 runs to 16 residues. Germline CDR1 reads MNHEY; CDR2 reads SVGAGI. The V and J ends lost 0 bases and 7 bases, in that order; junction bases with no gene match: 10.

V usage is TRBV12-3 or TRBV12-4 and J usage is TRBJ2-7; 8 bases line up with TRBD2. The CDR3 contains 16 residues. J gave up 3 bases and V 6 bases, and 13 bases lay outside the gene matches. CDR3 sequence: CASRPSLGTRFYEQYF. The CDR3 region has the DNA TGTGCCAGCAGACCATCTCTGGGGACTAGATTCTACGAGCAGTACTTC.

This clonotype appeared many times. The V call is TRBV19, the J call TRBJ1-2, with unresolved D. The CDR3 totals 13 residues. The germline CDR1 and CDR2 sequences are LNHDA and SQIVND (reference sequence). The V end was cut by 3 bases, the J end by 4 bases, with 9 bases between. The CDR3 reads CASSIASLYGYTF. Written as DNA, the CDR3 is TGTGCCAGTAGTATTGCAAGTCTCTATGGCTACACCTTC. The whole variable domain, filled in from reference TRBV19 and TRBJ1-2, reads DGGITQSPKYLFRKEGQNVTLSCEQNLNHDAMYWYRQDPGQGLRLIYYSQIVNDFQKGDIAEGYSVSREKKESFPLTVTSAQKNPTAFYLCASSIASLYGYTFGSGTRLTVV.